The table lists the clone carrying this TCR beta chain with many counts. This entry is derived from a study of T cell repertoires in cytomegalovirus infection. Study-wide context: Based on public TCR beta signatures, there were indications of CMV infection and of a matching HLA type.

TCRdb used MiXCR to reprocess the reads, holding one entry per CDR3 protein. The table shows around 450,000 distinct CDR3 sequences, with around 11% occurring only once. The V end was cut by 1 base, the J end by 3 bases, with 10 bases between. Germline V gene sequence: CDR1 SGHVS, CDR2 FQNEAQ. The CDR3 covers 15 residues. V is TRBV7-8 and J is TRBJ1-5; unclear D gene. Sequencing was performed on PBMCs. This sequence was found in a human donor in good health (CMV status not recorded). Some clones in this sample may be carry-over from other donors' samples. The CDR3 nucleotides are TGTGCCAGCAGCTTAGAGAGGCAGACCAATCAGCCCCAGCATTTT. Amino acid sequence: CASSLERQTNQPQHF.